This T cell receptor (beta chain) was identified during a study of T cell responses to AZD1222 COVID-19 vaccine. General study points: Donors skewed white British and female; clonal diversity was possibly underestimated. Targeting of unmutated variant regions was reportedly seen in nearly half of spike-specific TCRs.

Measured with immunoSEQ multiplex PCR; TCRdb has only the in-frame clones, and not every one. The sample includes tens of thousands of clones, roughly nine tenths of them seen just once. On this clone itself: Antigen: not known.

The germline gives CDR1 MNHEY, CDR2 SVGEGT. V was shortened by 5 bases and J by 1 base, with 15 bases between the two germline ends. The CDR3 contains 16 residues. The sample here was peripheral blood, taken on day 0 of AZD1222 vaccination. The chain uses TRBV6-2 or TRBV6-3 and TRBJ2-4; weak D call: TRBD2 (6 bases). The clonotype originates from an adult in good health. The CDR3 region has the DNA TGTGCCAGCAGTCCCCTTTTGGAGGGGGCCAAAAACATTCAGTACTTC. It is translated as CASSPLLEGAKNIQYF.